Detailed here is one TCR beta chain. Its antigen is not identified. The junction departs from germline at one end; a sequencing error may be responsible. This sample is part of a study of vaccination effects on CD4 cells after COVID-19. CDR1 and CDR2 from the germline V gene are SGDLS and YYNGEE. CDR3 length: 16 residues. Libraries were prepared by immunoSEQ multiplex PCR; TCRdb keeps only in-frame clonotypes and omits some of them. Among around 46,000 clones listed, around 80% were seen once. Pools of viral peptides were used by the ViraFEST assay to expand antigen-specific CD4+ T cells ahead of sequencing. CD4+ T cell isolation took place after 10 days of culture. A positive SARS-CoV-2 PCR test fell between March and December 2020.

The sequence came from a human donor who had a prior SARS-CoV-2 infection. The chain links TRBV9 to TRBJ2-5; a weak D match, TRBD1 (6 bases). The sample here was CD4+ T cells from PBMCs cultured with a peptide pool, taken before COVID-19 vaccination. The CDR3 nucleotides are TGTGCCAGCAGCGTAGCTGAGAGGACAGCCCAAGGGACCCAGTACTTC. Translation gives CASSVAERTAQGTQYF. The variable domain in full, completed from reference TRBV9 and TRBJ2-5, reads DSGVTQTPKHLITATGQRVTLRCSPRSGDLSVYWYQQSLDQGLQFLIQYYNGEERAKGNILERFSAQQFPDLHSELNLSSLELGDSALYFCASSVAERTAQGTQYFGPGTRLLVL.